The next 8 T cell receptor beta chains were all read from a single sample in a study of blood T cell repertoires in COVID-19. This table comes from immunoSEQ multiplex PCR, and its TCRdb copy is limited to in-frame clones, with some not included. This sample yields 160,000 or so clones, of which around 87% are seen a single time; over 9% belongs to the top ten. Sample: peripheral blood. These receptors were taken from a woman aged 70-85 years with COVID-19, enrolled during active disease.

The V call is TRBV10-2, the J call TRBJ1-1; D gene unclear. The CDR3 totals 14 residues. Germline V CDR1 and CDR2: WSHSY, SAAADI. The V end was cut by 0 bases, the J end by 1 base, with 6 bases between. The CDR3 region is CASSESGGNTEAFF. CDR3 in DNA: TGCGCCAGCAGTGAGTCGGGAGGGAACACTGAAGCTTTCTTT.

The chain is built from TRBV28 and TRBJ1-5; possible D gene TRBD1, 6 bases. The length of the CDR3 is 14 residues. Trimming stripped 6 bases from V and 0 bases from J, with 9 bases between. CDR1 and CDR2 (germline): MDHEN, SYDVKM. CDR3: CASRDSYSNQPQHF. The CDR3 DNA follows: TGTGCCAGCAGGGACAGCTATAGCAATCAGCCCCAGCATTTT. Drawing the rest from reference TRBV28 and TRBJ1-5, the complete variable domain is DVKVTQSSRYLVKRTGEKVFLECVQDMDHENMFWYRQDPGLGLRLIYFSYDVKMKEKGDIPEGYSVSREKKERFSLILESASTNQTSMYLCASRDSYSNQPQHFGDGTRLSIL.

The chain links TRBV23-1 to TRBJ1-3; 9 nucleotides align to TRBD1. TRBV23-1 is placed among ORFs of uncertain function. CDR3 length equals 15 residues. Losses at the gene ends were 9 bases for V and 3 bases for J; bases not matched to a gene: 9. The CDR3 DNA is TGCGCCAGGTTTTATAACAGGGGGCGTGGAAACACCATATATTTT. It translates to CARFYNRGRGNTIYF.

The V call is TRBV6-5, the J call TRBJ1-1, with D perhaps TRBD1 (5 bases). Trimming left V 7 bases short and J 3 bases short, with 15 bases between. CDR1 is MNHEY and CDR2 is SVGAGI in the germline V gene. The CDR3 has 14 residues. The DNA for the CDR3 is TGTGCCAGCACCGGCGGGGGGAAAGACACTGAAGCTTTCTTT. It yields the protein CASTGGGKDTEAFF.

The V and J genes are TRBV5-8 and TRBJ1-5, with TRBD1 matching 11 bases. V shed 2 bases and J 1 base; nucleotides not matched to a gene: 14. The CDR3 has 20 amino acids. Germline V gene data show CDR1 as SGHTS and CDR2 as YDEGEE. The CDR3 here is CASSFSGTGGTYLSNQPQHF. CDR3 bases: TGTGCCAGCAGCTTCTCCGGGACAGGGGGGACGTATTTGAGCAATCAGCCCCAGCATTTT.

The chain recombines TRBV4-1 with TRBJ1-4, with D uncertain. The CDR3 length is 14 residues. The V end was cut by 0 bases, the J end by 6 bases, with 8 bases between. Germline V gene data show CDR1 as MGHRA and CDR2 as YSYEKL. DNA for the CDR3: TGCGCCAGCAGCCAAGATCATAGTGATGAAAAACTGTTTTTT. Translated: CASSQDHSDEKLFF.

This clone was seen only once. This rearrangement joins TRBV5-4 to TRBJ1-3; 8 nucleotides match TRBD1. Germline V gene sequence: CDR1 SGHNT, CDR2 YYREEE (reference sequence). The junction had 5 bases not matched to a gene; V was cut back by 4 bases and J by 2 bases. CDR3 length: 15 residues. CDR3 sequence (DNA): TGTGCCAGCAGCCAACGGACAGGGACTGGAAACACCATATATTTT. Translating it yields CASSQRTGTGNTIYF.

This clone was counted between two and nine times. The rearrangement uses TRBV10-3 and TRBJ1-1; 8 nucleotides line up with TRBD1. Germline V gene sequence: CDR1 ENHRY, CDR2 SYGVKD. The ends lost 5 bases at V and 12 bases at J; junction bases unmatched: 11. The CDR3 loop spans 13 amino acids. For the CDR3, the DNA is TGTGCCATCAGTTCTGACGGACAGGGAGTTTCTTTCTTT. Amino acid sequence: CAISSDGQGVSFF.